These 9 T cell receptor beta chains were sequenced from one sample in a study of T cell responses to AZD1222 COVID-19 vaccine. Produced via immunoSEQ multiplex PCR; TCRdb's table is partial and in-frame only. The sample yields tens of thousands of clones, less than 85% seen once. Material: peripheral blood, obtained 28 days after the second AZD1222 dose. The receptors here all came from an adult who received the AZD1222 COVID-19 vaccine.

This clone was counted between two and nine times. The chain links TRBV19 to TRBJ2-5, with 8 positions matching TRBD2. Germline assignment: CDR1 LNHDA and CDR2 SQIVND (reference sequence). The CDR3 covers 14 residues. The V and J ends lost 10 bases and 2 bases, in that order; junction bases with no gene match: 9. The CDR3 sequence: CATVSGGRQETQYF. In nucleotides, the CDR3 is TGTGCCACCGTGAGCGGGGGTAGACAAGAGACCCAGTACTTC. Supplemented by reference TRBV19 and TRBJ2-5, the full variable domain reads DGGITQSPKYLFRKEGQNVTLSCEQNLNHDAMYWYRQDPGQGLRLIYYSQIVNDFQKGDIAEGYSVSREKKESFPLTVTSAQKNPTAFYLCATVSGGRQETQYFGPGTRLLVL.

The CDR3 DNA sequence: TGTGCCAGTAAGATAGGGGCGGACGGCGGAGGGACTGAAGCTTTCTTT. Its protein is CASKIGADGGGTEAFF. This chain joins TRBV19 and TRBJ1-1; tentatively, D is TRBD1 (5 bases). CDR1 LNHDA and CDR2 SQIVND come from the germline V gene (reference sequence). V lost 7 bases, J lost 5 bases, and 23 bases lay in between. The CDR3 runs 16 residues.

This chain links TRBV25-1 with TRBJ2-4; 7 bases are a match to TRBD2. The CDR3 runs 15 residues. The trim removed 3 bases at V and 1 base at J, leaving 3 bases unmatched. Per the germline V gene, CDR1 is MGHDK and CDR2 is SYGVNS. CDR3 amino acids: CASSDLGGAKNIQYF. For the CDR3, the DNA is TGTGCCAGCAGTGACCTCGGGGGGGCCAAAAACATTCAGTACTTC. Full variable domain (outside the CDR3, taken from reference TRBV25-1 and TRBJ2-4): EADIYQTPRYLVIGTGKKITLECSQTMGHDKMYWYQQDPGMELHLIHYSYGVNSTEKGDLSSESTVSRIRTEHFPLTLESARPSHTSQYLCASSDLGGAKNIQYFGAGTRLSVL.

This clone was seen a single time. The rearrangement uses TRBV6-5 and TRBJ1-4; perhaps TRBD1 as D (5 bases). The CDR3 sequence is 14 residues long. V was shortened by 9 bases and J by 7 bases, with 18 bases between the two germline ends. Germline loops: CDR1 MNHEY, CDR2 SVGAGI. The CDR3 sequence is CASRWDVAPEKLFF. CDR3 DNA sequence: TGTGCCAGTAGGTGGGACGTTGCGCCTGAAAAACTGTTTTTT.

This chain connects TRBV28 to TRBJ2-5, with 11 positions matching TRBD1. The CDR3 is made up of 15 amino acids. J gave up 1 base and V 2 bases, and 0 bases lay outside the gene matches. Germline V gene lookup returns CDR1 MDHEN and CDR2 SYDVKM. Written as DNA, the CDR3 is TGTGCCAGCAGTTTAGGGACAGGGGGCCAAGAGACCCAGTACTTC. Its protein product is CASSLGTGGQETQYF.

The chain has TRBV27 and TRBJ2-5, with 8 bases that match TRBD2. V lost 9 bases and J lost 4; bases outside the gene matches: 25. The CDR3 has 19 amino acids. CDR1 is MNHEY, CDR2 SMNVEV, per germline (reference sequence). The CDR3 region is CASPRFGGAILWVPETQYF. The CDR3 nucleotides read TGTGCCAGTCCGAGGTTCGGGGGGGCCATCCTTTGGGTCCCAGAGACCCAGTACTTC.

This clone was seen a single time. This sequence joins TRBV30 and TRBJ2-7; 7 bases agree with TRBD1. J was trimmed by 11 bases and V by 5 bases; bases with no gene match: 12. The CDR3 is made up of 12 amino acids. From germline, CDR1 is GTSNPN and CDR2 SVGIG (reference sequence). The CDR3 sequence: CAWGGGQARKYF. The CDR3 nucleotides read TGTGCCTGGGGGGGTGGACAGGCGCGTAAGTACTTC. Variable domain in full (rest from reference TRBV30 and TRBJ2-7): SQTIHQWPATLVQPVGSPLSLECTVEGTSNPNLYWYRQAAGRGLQLLFYSVGIGQISSEVPQNLSASRPQDRQFILSSKKLLLSDSGFYLCAWGGGQARKYFGPGTRLTVT.

The chain employs TRBV10-2 and TRBJ2-7; the match to TRBD1 covers 7 bases. J gave up 0 bases and V 6 bases, and 5 bases lay outside the gene matches. The CDR3 is 14 amino acids. CDR1 and CDR2 from the germline V gene are WSHSY and SAAADI. CDR3 DNA: TGCGCCAGCAGAGCCGGACAGGACTCCTACGAGCAGTACTTC. It specifies CASRAGQDSYEQYF.

The chain combines TRBV7-2 with TRBJ1-1, with D possibly TRBD1 on 5 matching bases. The CDR3 length is 18 residues. The germline CDR1 and CDR2 sequences are SGHTA and FQGNSA. V shed 0 bases and J shed 2 bases, with 19 bases lying between them. CDR3 coding DNA: TGTGCCAGCAGCTTAGCAAGGGACGGACGATATCCTAACACTGAAGCTTTCTTT. It specifies CASSLARDGRYPNTEAFF. Full variable domain (outside the CDR3, taken from reference TRBV7-2 and TRBJ1-1): GAGVSQSPSNKVTEKGKDVELRCDPISGHTALYWYRQSLGQGLEFLIYFQGNSAPDKSGLPSDRFSAERTGGSVSTLTIQRTQQEDSAVYLCASSLARDGRYPNTEAFFGQGTRLTVV.